A single sample gave rise to the 5 T cell receptor beta chains below, sequenced in a study of T cells in Graves' hyperthyroidism and ophthalmopathy. RNA transcripts gave rise to amplified TCR beta CDR3 regions. First-round RT-PCR of the TCR CDR3 relied on the HTBI primer set. TCRdb ran MiXCR on the multiplex PCR reads and lists one entry per CDR3 protein. Here the sample spans roughly 420,000 distinct CDR3 sequences, roughly an eighth being singletons. Specimen: blood. These receptors all stem from a woman aged 18-29 years with Graves' hyperthyroidism.

The chain employs TRBV11-2 and TRBJ2-5; 13 nucleotides match TRBD2. Germline trimming cut 4 bases from V and 6 bases from J; bases unmatched to any gene: 11. The V gene's germline CDR1 is SGHAT and CDR2 FQNNGV. The CDR3 is 17 amino acids. CDR3 in amino acids: CASSSRWTSGSRKTQYF. The CDR3 DNA follows: TGTGCCAGCAGCTCGCGTTGGACTAGCGGGAGCCGGAAGACCCAGTACTTC.

This chain's CDR3 is CASSQEHRANYEQYF. In DNA form, the CDR3 reads TGCGCCAGCAGCCAAGAACACAGGGCCAACTACGAGCAGTACTTC. The rearrangement uses TRBV4-3 and TRBJ2-7; perhaps TRBD1 as D (6 bases). Germline CDR1 LGHNA, CDR2 YSLEER. This CDR3 comprises 15 residues. With 0 bases removed from V and 3 bases from J, the gap between germline ends came to 12 bases.

The table lists this clonotype with many counts. The rearrangement uses TRBV7-6 and TRBJ2-5; maybe TRBD1 (6 bases). Germline values: CDR1 SGHVS, CDR2 FNYEAQ. CDR3 size: 14 residues. V dropped 4 bases and J dropped 6 bases, with 15 bases sitting between them. The CDR3 DNA reads as TGTGCCAGCAGCTCATCCAGGGGTCGGCAGACCCAGTACTTC. Its protein product is CASSSSRGRQTQYF.

This clonotype has just a few counts. The chain employs TRBV7-6 and TRBJ2-2; 8 positions agree with TRBD1. Per germline, CDR1 SGHVS and CDR2 FNYEAQ. The CDR3 is made up of 16 amino acids. J gave up 8 bases and V 4 bases, and 12 bases lay outside the gene matches. CDR3 nucleotide sequence: TGTGCCAGCAGCTCCAGAGGGGGGACAGGATCTGGGGAGCTGTTTTTT. This translates into CASSSRGGTGSGELFF.

In its sample, this clonotype was seen many times. This sequence joins TRBV12-3 or TRBV12-4 and TRBJ2-5, with TRBD1 matching over 11 bases. The CDR3 sequence is 17 residues long. V lost 6 bases and J lost 1; bases outside the gene matches: 10. The CDR3 spells CASRIGQGAGPQETQYF. The CDR3, as DNA: TGTGCCAGCAGAATCGGACAGGGGGCGGGCCCCCAAGAGACCCAGTACTTC.